This record concerns one TCR beta chain sequence. This table comes from immunoSEQ multiplex PCR, and its TCRdb copy is limited to in-frame clones, with some not included. The sample lists about half a million clones; roughly 78% were seen once. Germline V gives CDR1 SGHTS, CDR2 YDEGEE. CDR3 size: 18 residues. Deletions cut 3 bases from V and 0 bases from J, with 16 bases between. These data are taken from a study of shared clonotypes between healthy human individuals. The chain uses TRBV5-8 and TRBJ2-6; D is perhaps TRBD1 (5 bases). The receptor comes from a woman between 40 and 55 years old in good health. Some clones in this sample may be carry-over from other donors' samples. The sequenced sample consisted of PBMCs. The chain's CDR3 is CASSSLTEVSSGANVLTF. The CDR3 DNA is TGTGCCAGCAGCTCTCTGACAGAAGTCAGCTCTGGGGCCAACGTCCTGACTTTC.